These 23 T cell receptor beta chains came from one sample sequenced in a study of beta chain features in type 1 diabetes. The study's findings and limits: Moderately but significantly shorter TCRB CDR3s were found in Type 1 diabetes patients in all four CD4+ subsets.

Their target antigens are unknown. All of the isolated RNA was reverse transcribed, so expressed TCRB transcripts were sequenced. Sequencing was performed with immunoSEQ multiplex PCR; in TCRdb, only in-frame clones are kept and a portion is missing. The table lists 95,000 to 150,000 clones, roughly 17% of them singletons. Sequencing was done on a sample of central memory CD4+ T cells from blood. The receptors stem from a man aged 18 to 35 with type 1 diabetes.

The chain employs TRBV30 and TRBJ1-1; unclear D gene. V was pared by 4 bases and J by 7 bases, with 10 bases between. From germline, CDR1 is GTSNPN and CDR2 SVGIG (reference sequence). The CDR3 contains 11 residues. DNA for the CDR3: TGTGCCTGGAAAATCGGCGGTGAAGCTTTCTTT. Translation gives CAWKIGGEAFF.

The V call is TRBV9, the J call TRBJ2-5; no reliable D call. Trimming stripped 4 bases from V and 3 bases from J, with 10 bases between. Germline CDR1 reads SGDLS; CDR2 reads YYNGEE. The CDR3 loop spans 13 amino acids. DNA for the CDR3: TGTGCCAGCAGCTTAGGGTCTGAAGAGACCCAGTACTTC. This encodes CASSLGSEETQYF.

The J gene is TRBJ1-2, the V gene TRBV29-1, with 10 nucleotides matching TRBD1. Germline-derived CDR1 and CDR2 are SQVTM and ANQGSEA. The CDR3 is 14 residues long. With 4 bases clipped from V and 7 bases from J, the junction kept 9 bases outside the gene matches. CDR3 in amino acids: CSVGLTGGAIGYTF. The CDR3 nucleotides are TGCAGCGTTGGATTGACAGGGGGCGCGATTGGCTACACCTTC. Using reference TRBV29-1 and TRBJ1-2 for the parts outside the CDR3, the full variable domain is SAVISQKPSRDICQRGTSLTIQCQVDSQVTMMFWYRQQPGQSLTLIATANQGSEATYESGFVIDKFPISRPNLTFSTLTVSNMSPEDSSIYLCSVGLTGGAIGYTFGSGTRLTVV.

This clone was seen more than once but under ten times. This chain connects TRBV18 to TRBJ2-5; 9 bases fit TRBD2. This CDR3 spans 14 amino acids. J gave up 5 bases and V 2 bases, and 3 bases lay outside the gene matches. Per germline, CDR1 KGHSH and CDR2 LQKENI. CDR3 DNA: TGTGCCAGCTCACCAAGAGCGGGAGGTGAGACCCAGTACTTC. Amino acids: CASSPRAGGETQYF.

This sequence joins TRBV15 and TRBJ2-3; D not certain. V was clipped by 4 bases and J by 2 bases, with 16 bases between them. The germline V gene encodes CDR1 LNHNV and CDR2 YYDKDF (reference sequence). The CDR3 sequence is 16 residues long. The CDR3 here is CATSNARTLYTDTQYF. The CDR3 DNA sequence: TGTGCCACCAGCAACGCCCGAACACTGTACACAGATACGCAGTATTTT. Variable domain in full (rest from reference TRBV15 and TRBJ2-3): DAMVIQNPRYQVTQFGKPVTLSCSQTLNHNVMYWYQQKSSQAPKLLFHYYDKDFNNEADTPDNFQSRRPNTSFCFLDIRSPGLGDTAMYLCATSNARTLYTDTQYFGPGTRLTVL.

The table lists this clone with a few counts. This sequence joins TRBV2 and TRBJ2-4, with D possibly TRBD2 on 5 matching bases. Germline assignment: CDR1 SNHLY and CDR2 FYNNEI. The CDR3 is 13 residues long. With 5 bases removed from V and 6 bases from J, the gap between germline ends came to 11 bases. The chain's CDR3 is CASSISTRNIQYF. The CDR3 DNA reads TGTGCCAGCAGTATCTCCACTAGAAACATTCAGTACTTC. The full variable domain, completed using reference TRBV2 and TRBJ2-4, is EPEVTQTPSHQVTQMGQEVILRCVPISNHLYFYWYRQILGQKVEFLVSFYNNEISEKSEIFDDQFSVERPDGSNFTLKIRSTKLEDSAMYFCASSISTRNIQYFGAGTRLSVL.

This chain joins TRBV5-1 and TRBJ2-1, with D maybe TRBD1 (6 bases). CDR1 SGHRS and CDR2 YFSETQ come from the germline V gene. There are 14 residues in the CDR3. Trimming stripped 7 bases from V and 0 bases from J, with 11 bases between. CDR3 region: CASLQDSSYNEQFF. The CDR3 DNA reads TGCGCCAGCTTGCAGGACAGCTCCTACAATGAGCAGTTCTTC.

The chain carries TRBV27 and TRBJ2-5; D gene ambiguous. CDR3 length equals 14 residues. Trimming stripped 5 bases from V and 2 bases from J, with 12 bases between. Germline lookup yields CDR1 MNHEY and CDR2 SMNVEV (reference sequence). DNA of the CDR3: TGTGCCAGCAGTACCAAATCAGGACAAGAGACCCAGTACTTC. It yields the protein CASSTKSGQETQYF.

This rearrangement joins TRBV27 to TRBJ2-5; 7 bases agree with TRBD1. There are 12 residues in the CDR3. Looked up from germline, CDR1 is MNHEY and CDR2 is SMNVEV (reference sequence). V dropped 6 bases and J dropped 11; count of bases not matched to a gene: 9. In DNA, the CDR3 is TGTGCCAGCAGGACAGGGAGCGGTGGGCAGTACTTC. Translating gives CASRTGSGGQYF.

In DNA form, the CDR3 reads TGTGCCTGGAGTCTAGACGGAGAGACCCAGTACTTC. This encodes CAWSLDGETQYF. The chain has TRBV30 and TRBJ2-5; no clear D. The length of the CDR3 is 12 residues. Trimming shortened V by 2 bases and J by 4 bases, and 8 bases separated the two germline ends. Germline V gives CDR1 GTSNPN, CDR2 SVGIG (reference sequence).

The rearrangement uses TRBV19 and TRBJ2-3; the match to TRBD2 covers 11 bases. CDR1 and CDR2 (germline): LNHDA, SQIVND (reference sequence). This CDR3 has 17 residues. The V gene end was trimmed by 5 bases and the J gene end by 0 bases; junction bases not matched to a gene: 7. In DNA form, the CDR3 reads TGTGCCAGTAGTGAGACTAGCGGGACCACTAGCACAGATACGCAGTATTTT. It encodes CASSETSGTTSTDTQYF.

This clone was recorded a few times. One end of the junction is discordant with germline, which a read error may explain. The gene calls are TRBV7-2 and TRBJ2-3; D is possibly TRBD2 (5 bases). From germline, CDR1 is SGHTA and CDR2 FQGNSA. The CDR3 has 17 residues. The CDR3 coding sequence is TGTTCCAGCAGTTTACTACTAGGGATTGCTAGCACAGATACGCAGTATTTT. Its translation is CSSSLLLGIASTDTQYF.

This clone was found a few times. The chain links TRBV10-3 to TRBJ2-4; D possibly corresponds to TRBD1 (6 bases). This CDR3 region has 16 residues. The germline gives CDR1 ENHRY, CDR2 SYGVKD. The V and J ends lost 3 bases and 1 base respectively, with 13 bases between them. The CDR3 loop is CAISDTGLGAKNIQYF. The DNA of the CDR3 is TGTGCCATCAGTGACACAGGGCTGGGGGCCAAAAACATTCAGTACTTC.

The chain employs TRBV7-6 and TRBJ2-3; D is uncertain. The germline CDR1 and CDR2 sequences are SGHVS and FNYEAQ. The germline V and J ends were trimmed by 2 bases and 0 bases, with 9 bases remaining between them. This CDR3 comprises 15 residues. The CDR3 DNA is TGTGCCAGCAGCTTACTCCAACTCAGCACAGATACGCAGTATTTT. It codes for CASSLLQLSTDTQYF.

The chain employs TRBV5-1 and TRBJ1-4; 9 bases map to TRBD1. CDR1 and CDR2 (germline): SGHRS, YFSETQ. The CDR3 extends over 18 amino acids. Losses at the gene ends were 4 bases for V and 0 bases for J; bases not matched to a gene: 10. In nucleotides, the CDR3 is TGCGCCAGCAGCCACGGACAGGGGAATTTTGCAACTAATGAAAAACTGTTTTTT. Translation: CASSHGQGNFATNEKLFF.

This rearrangement joins TRBV29-1 to TRBJ2-5, with 7 bases identical to TRBD1. Trimming at V came to 4 bases and at J to 1 base, leaving 6 bases not matched to a gene. CDR3 length: 14 residues. Germline V gene lookup returns CDR1 SQVTM and CDR2 ANQGSEA. CDR3 region: CSVAGTAIQETQYF. In DNA, the CDR3 is TGCAGCGTTGCCGGGACAGCTATCCAAGAGACCCAGTACTTC. The full variable domain, with the rest looked up from reference TRBV29-1 and TRBJ2-5, is SAVISQKPSRDICQRGTSLTIQCQVDSQVTMMFWYRQQPGQSLTLIATANQGSEATYESGFVIDKFPISRPNLTFSTLTVSNMSPEDSSIYLCSVAGTAIQETQYFGPGTRLLVL.

J is TRBJ1-1 and V is TRBV20-1; D remains ambiguous. The CDR3 totals 11 residues. V was clipped by 2 bases and J by 2 bases, with 3 bases between them. Germline V gene sequence: CDR1 DFQATT, CDR2 SNEGSKA (reference sequence). CDR3 sequence: CSARINTEAFF. CDR3 nucleotides: TGCAGTGCTAGAATAAACACTGAAGCTTTCTTT.

The chain joins TRBV6-5 to TRBJ1-2; possible D gene TRBD1, 5 bases. The CDR3 sequence is 16 residues long. V was trimmed by 0 bases and J by 4 bases, leaving 15 bases between them. Germline CDR1 and CDR2: MNHEY and SVGAGI. Here the CDR3 reads CASSYSNGGIFYGYTF. The CDR3 DNA reads as TGTGCCAGCAGTTACTCGAACGGGGGAATTTTCTATGGCTACACCTTC.

V gene TRBV6-5 combines with J gene TRBJ1-1; unclear D gene. The V end lost 6 bases, the J end lost 1 base, and 9 bases lay between the germline ends. Germline V gives CDR1 MNHEY, CDR2 SVGAGI. The CDR3 contains 13 residues. For the CDR3, the DNA is TGTGCCAGCAGGTTCACAGCGAACACTGAAGCTTTCTTT. Its protein product is CASRFTANTEAFF.

There are a few counts of this clone. The rearrangement joins TRBV20-1 to TRBJ2-3; D is possibly TRBD2 (6 bases). The CDR3 runs 11 residues. From germline, CDR1 is DFQATT and CDR2 SNEGSKA (reference sequence). The germline V and J ends were trimmed by 6 bases and 5 bases, with 9 bases remaining between them. CDR3 coding DNA: TGCAGTGCCTGGGGGGTAGATACGCAGTATTTT. Residues: CSAWGVDTQYF.

This clone occurred a few times. Within the sample, other DNA sequences also encode this same CDR3. This sequence joins TRBV29-1 and TRBJ1-1; 8 positions agree with TRBD1. The J segment lost 0 bases and the V segment lost 5 bases, leaving 2 bases of the junction unmatched. The CDR3 is made up of 13 amino acids. Germline V gene data show CDR1 as SQVTM and CDR2 as ANQGSEA. CDR3 sequence reads: CSVRTGLNTEAFF. DNA for the CDR3: TGCAGCGTTAGGACAGGGCTGAACACTGAAGCTTTCTTT.

The CDR3 DNA follows: TGCGCCAGCAGCCAAGATAAGATCTATAGAGATGAGCAGTTCTTC. This translates into CASSQDKIYRDEQFF. V usage is TRBV4-3 and J usage is TRBJ2-1; D not certain. The CDR3 runs to 15 residues. V lost 0 bases and J lost 8, with 14 bases in between. Germline CDR1 is LGHNA and CDR2 is YSLEER.

The chain links TRBV6-5 to TRBJ2-5; possibly TRBD2 for D (5 bases). The CDR3 covers 13 residues. Between the trimmed V and J ends, which lost 0 bases and 6 bases, there was a span of 8 bases. Germline V gene sequence: CDR1 MNHEY, CDR2 SVGAGI. CDR3: CASSYSGVKTQYF. The CDR3 nucleotides are TGTGCCAGCAGTTACTCGGGAGTAAAGACCCAGTACTTC.